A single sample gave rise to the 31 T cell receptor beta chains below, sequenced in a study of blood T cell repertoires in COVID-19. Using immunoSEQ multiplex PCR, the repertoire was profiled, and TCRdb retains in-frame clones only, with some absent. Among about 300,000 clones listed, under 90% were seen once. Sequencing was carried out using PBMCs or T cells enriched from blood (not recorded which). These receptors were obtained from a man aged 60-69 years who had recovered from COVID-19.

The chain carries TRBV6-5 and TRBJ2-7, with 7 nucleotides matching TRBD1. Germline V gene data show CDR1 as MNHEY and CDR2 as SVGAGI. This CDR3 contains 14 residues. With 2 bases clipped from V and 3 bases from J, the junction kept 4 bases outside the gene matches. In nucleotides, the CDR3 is TGTGCCAGCAGTTACGGGACAGAAATCTACGAGCAGTACTTC. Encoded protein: CASSYGTEIYEQYF.

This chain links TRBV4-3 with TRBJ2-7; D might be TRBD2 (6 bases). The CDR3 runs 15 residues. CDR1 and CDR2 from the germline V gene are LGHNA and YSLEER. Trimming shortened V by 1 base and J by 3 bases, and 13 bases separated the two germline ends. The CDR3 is CASSQVFGSVYEQYF. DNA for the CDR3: TGCGCCAGCAGCCAAGTCTTCGGGAGTGTCTACGAGCAGTACTTC.

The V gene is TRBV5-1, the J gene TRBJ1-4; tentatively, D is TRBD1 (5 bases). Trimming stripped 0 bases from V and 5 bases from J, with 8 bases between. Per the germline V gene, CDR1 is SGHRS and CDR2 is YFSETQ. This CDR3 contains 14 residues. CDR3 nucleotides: TGCGCCAGCAGCTTGGTGGCAGGGAATGAAAAACTGTTTTTT. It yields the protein CASSLVAGNEKLFF.

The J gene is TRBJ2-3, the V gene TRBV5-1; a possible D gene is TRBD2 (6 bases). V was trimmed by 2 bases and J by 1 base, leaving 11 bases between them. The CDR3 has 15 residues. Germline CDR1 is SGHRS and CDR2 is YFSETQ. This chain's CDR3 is CASSFSGGGTDTQYF. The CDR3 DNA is TGCGCCAGCAGCTTTAGCGGAGGCGGCACAGATACGCAGTATTTT.

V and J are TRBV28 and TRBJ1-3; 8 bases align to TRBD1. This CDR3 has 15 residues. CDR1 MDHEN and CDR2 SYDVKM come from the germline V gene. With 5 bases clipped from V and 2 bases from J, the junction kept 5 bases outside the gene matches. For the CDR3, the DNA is TGTGCCAGCAGTCGTATGACAGGGGCTGGAAACACCATATATTTT. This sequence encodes CASSRMTGAGNTIYF.

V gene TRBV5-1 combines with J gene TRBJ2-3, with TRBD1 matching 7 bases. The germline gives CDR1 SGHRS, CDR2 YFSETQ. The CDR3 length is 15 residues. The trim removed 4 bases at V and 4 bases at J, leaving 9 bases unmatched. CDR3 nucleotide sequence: TGCGCCAGCAGCGCCACGACAGGGATCGCAGATACGCAGTATTTT. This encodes CASSATTGIADTQYF.

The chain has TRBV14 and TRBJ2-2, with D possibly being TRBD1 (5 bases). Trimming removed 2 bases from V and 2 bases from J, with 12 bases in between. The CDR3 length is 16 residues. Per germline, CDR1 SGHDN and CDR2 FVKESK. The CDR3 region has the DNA TGTGCCAGCAGCCAATCCACAGGATTAAACACCGGGGAGCTGTTTTTT. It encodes CASSQSTGLNTGELFF.

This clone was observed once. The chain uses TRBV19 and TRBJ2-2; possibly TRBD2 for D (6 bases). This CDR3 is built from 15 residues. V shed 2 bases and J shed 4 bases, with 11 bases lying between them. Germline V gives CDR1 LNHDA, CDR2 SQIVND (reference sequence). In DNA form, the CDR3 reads TGTGCCAGTAGTATAAGGACTAAATCCACCGGGGAGCTGTTTTTT. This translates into CASSIRTKSTGELFF. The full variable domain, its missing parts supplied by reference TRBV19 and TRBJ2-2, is DGGITQSPKYLFRKEGQNVTLSCEQNLNHDAMYWYRQDPGQGLRLIYYSQIVNDFQKGDIAEGYSVSREKKESFPLTVTSAQKNPTAFYLCASSIRTKSTGELFFGEGSRLTVL.

The CDR3 DNA follows: TGTGCCAGCAGCTCACCACGGGGGGTAGAGACCCAGTACTTC. Protein: CASSSPRGVETQYF. The rearrangement joins TRBV5-6 to TRBJ2-5, with TRBD2 matching 7 bases. Germline loops: CDR1 SGHDT, CDR2 YYEEEE. V lost 3 bases, J lost 4 bases, and 6 bases stayed unmatched. This CDR3 contains 14 residues.

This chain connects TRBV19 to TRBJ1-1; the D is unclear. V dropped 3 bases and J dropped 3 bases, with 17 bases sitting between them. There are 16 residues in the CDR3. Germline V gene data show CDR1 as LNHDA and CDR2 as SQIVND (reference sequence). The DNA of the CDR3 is TGTGCCAGTAGTATGAGTGGAGCGGGGAAGGACACTGAAGCTTTCTTT. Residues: CASSMSGAGKDTEAFF.

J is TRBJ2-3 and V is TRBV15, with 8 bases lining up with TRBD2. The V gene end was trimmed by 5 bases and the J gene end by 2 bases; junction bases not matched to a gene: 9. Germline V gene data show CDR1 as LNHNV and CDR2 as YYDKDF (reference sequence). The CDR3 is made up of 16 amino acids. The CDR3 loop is CATSAWSGSATDTQYF. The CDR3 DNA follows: TGTGCCACCAGCGCTTGGAGCGGGAGTGCCACAGATACGCAGTATTTT.

The CDR3 DNA reads as TGTGCCAGCAGCTTAACAGGGGGTAATGAAAAACTGTTTTTT. Residues: CASSLTGGNEKLFF. This rearrangement joins TRBV7-9 to TRBJ1-4; 8 bases fit TRBD1. The junction had 0 bases not matched to a gene; V was cut back by 2 bases and J by 4 bases. CDR1 and CDR2 from the germline V gene are SEHNR and FQNEAQ (reference sequence). The CDR3 is 14 residues long. Filled out from reference TRBV7-9 and TRBJ1-4, the complete variable domain reads DTGVSQNPRHKITKRGQNVTFRCDPISEHNRLYWYRQTLGQGPEFLTYFQNEAQLEKSRLLSDRFSAERPKGSFSTLEIQRTEQGDSAMYLCASSLTGGNEKLFFGSGTQLSVL.

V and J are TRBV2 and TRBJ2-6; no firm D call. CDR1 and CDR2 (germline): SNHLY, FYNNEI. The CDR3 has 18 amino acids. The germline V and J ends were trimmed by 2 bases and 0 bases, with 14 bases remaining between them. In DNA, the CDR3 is TGTGCCAGCAGTGAATTCTACAGCTCTCTCTCTGGGGCCAACGTCCTGACTTTC. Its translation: CASSEFYSSLSGANVLTF. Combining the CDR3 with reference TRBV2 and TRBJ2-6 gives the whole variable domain EPEVTQTPSHQVTQMGQEVILRCVPISNHLYFYWYRQILGQKVEFLVSFYNNEISEKSEIFDDQFSVERPDGSNFTLKIRSTKLEDSAMYFCASSEFYSSLSGANVLTFGAGSRLTVL.

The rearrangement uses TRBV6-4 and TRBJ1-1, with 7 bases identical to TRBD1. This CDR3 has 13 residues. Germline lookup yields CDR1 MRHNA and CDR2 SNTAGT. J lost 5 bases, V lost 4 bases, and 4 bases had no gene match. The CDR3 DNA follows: TGTGCCAGCAGTGCTACAGGGGAGACTGAAGCTTTCTTT. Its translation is CASSATGETEAFF.

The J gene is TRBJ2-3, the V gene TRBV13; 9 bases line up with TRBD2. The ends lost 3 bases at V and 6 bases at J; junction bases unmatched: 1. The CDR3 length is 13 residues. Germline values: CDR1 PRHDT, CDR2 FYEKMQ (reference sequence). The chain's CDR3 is CASSFSGSDTQYF. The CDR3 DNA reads TGTGCCAGCAGCTTTAGCGGGAGTGATACGCAGTATTTT.

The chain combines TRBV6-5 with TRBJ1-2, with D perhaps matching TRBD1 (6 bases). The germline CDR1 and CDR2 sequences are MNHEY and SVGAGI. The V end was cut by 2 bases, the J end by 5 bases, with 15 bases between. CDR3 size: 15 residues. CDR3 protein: CASSYNRGGGYGYTF. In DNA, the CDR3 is TGTGCCAGCAGTTACAATAGGGGGGGCGGATATGGCTACACCTTC.

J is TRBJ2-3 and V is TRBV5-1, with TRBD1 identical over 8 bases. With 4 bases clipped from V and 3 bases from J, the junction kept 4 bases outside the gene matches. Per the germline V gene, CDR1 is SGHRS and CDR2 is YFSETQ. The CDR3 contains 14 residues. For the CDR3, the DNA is TGCGCCAGCAGCGTGGACAGGGAAACAGATACGCAGTATTTT. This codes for CASSVDRETDTQYF.

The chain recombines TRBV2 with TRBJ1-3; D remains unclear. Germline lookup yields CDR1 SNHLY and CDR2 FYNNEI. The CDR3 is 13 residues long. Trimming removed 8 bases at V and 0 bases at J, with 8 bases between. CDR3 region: CASQDFSGNTIYF. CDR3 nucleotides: TGTGCCAGCCAAGACTTCTCTGGAAACACCATATATTTT.

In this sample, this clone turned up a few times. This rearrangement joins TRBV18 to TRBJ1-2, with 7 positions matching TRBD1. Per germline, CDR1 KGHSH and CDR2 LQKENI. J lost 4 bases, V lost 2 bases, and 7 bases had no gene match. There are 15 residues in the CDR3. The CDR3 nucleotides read TGTGCCAGCTCACCAGGTGCTTCAGGGGGCTATGGCTACACCTTC. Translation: CASSPGASGGYGYTF.

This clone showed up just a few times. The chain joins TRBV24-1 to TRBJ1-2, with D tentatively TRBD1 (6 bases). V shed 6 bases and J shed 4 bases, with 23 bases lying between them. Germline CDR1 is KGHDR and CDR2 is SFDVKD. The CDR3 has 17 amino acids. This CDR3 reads CATSRGGGRGISYGYTF. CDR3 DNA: TGTGCCACCAGTCGAGGGGGAGGGCGGGGAATCTCCTATGGCTACACCTTC.

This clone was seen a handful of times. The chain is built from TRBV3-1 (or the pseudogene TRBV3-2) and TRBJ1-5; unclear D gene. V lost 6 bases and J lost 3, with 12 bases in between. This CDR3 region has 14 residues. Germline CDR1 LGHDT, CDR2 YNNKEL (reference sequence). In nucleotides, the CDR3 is TGTGCCAGCAGTCTAGGGAGGCACAATCAGCCCCAGCATTTT. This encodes CASSLGRHNQPQHF.

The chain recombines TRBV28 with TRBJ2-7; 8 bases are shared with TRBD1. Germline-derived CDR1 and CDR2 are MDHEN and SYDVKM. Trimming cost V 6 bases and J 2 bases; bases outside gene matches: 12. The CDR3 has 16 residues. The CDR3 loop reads CASSTPQGAGAYEQYF. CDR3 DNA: TGTGCCAGCAGCACCCCCCAGGGGGCAGGGGCCTACGAGCAGTACTTC.

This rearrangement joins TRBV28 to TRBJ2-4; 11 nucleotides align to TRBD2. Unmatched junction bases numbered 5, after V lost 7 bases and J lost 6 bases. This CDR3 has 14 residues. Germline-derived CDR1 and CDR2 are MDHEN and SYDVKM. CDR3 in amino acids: CASKLAGEGNIQYF. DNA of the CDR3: TGTGCCAGCAAACTAGCGGGAGAGGGAAACATTCAGTACTTC. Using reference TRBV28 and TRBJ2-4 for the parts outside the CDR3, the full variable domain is DVKVTQSSRYLVKRTGEKVFLECVQDMDHENMFWYRQDPGLGLRLIYFSYDVKMKEKGDIPEGYSVSREKKERFSLILESASTNQTSMYLCASKLAGEGNIQYFGAGTRLSVL.

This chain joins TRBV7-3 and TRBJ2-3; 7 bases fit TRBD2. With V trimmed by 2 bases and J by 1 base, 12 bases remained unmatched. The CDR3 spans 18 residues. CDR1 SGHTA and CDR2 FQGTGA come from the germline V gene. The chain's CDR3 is CASSLVAGAAVGTDTQYF. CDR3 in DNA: TGTGCCAGCAGCTTAGTTGCGGGAGCAGCCGTCGGCACAGATACGCAGTATTTT.

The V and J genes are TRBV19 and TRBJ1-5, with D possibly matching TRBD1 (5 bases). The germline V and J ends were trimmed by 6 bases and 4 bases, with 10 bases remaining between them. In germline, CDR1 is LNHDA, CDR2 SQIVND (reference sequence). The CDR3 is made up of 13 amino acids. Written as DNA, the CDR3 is TGTGCCAGTAGCTTACAGGAGAATCAGCCCCAGCATTTT. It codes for CASSLQENQPQHF.

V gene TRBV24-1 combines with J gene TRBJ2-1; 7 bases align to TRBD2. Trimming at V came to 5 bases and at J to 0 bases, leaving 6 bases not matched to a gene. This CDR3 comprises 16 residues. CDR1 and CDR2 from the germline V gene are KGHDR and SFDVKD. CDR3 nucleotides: TGTGCCACCAGTGGCATGGCTAGCGGCTCCTACAATGAGCAGTTCTTC. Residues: CATSGMASGSYNEQFF.

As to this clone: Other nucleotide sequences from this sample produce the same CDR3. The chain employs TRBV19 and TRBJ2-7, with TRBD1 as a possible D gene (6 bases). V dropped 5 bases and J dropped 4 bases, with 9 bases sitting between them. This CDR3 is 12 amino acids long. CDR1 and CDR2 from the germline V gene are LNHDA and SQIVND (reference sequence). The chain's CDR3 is CASSLQGYEQYF. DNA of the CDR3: TGTGCCAGTAGTCTACAGGGATACGAGCAGTACTTC.

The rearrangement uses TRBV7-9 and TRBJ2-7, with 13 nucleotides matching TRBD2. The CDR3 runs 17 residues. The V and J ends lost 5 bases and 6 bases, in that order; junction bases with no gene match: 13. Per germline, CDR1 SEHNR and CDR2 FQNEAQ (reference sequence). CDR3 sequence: CASSLGLAGVLQSEQYF. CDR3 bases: TGTGCCAGCAGCCTCGGACTAGCGGGGGTGCTCCAGAGCGAGCAGTACTTC.

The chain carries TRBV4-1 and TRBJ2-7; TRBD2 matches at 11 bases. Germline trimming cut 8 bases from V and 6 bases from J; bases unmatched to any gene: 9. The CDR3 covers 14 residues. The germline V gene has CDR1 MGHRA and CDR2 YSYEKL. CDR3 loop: CASRLAGGPGEQYF. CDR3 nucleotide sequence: TGCGCCAGCCGGTTAGCGGGAGGGCCAGGCGAGCAGTACTTC.

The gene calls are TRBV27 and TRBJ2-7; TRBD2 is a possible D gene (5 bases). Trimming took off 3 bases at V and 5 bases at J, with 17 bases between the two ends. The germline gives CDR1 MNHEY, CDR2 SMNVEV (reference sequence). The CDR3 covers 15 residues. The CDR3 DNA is TGTGCCAGCAGTTTCCGGGGAGAACAGTTCCACGAGCAGTACTTC. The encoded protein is CASSFRGEQFHEQYF.

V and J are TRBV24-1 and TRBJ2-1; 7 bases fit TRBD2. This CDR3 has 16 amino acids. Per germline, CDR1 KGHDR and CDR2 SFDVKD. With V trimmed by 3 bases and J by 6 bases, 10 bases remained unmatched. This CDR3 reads CATSDARAGARNEQFF. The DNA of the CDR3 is TGTGCCACCAGTGATGCAAGGGCGGGAGCCCGCAATGAGCAGTTCTTC.